The entry that follows covers one T cell receptor beta chain sequence. Antigen: not known. Trimming at V came to 2 bases and at J to 5 bases, leaving 3 bases not matched to a gene. Germline-derived CDR1 and CDR2 are MDHEN and SYDVKM. This CDR3 is 15 amino acids long. The record originates from a study of T cell responses to AZD1222 COVID-19 vaccine. Only in-frame clones appear in the TCRdb table, and some are missing; sequencing was by immunoSEQ multiplex PCR. The sample holds just under 150,000 clones, roughly 86% seen once. Study-wide results and caveats: There were repertoire samples only from the period after the peak T cell response. Only six people who got AZD1222 tested seropositive at baseline.

This chain links TRBV28 with TRBJ1-2; 12 bases match TRBD1. The clonotype originates from an adult who received the MenACWY meningococcal vaccine as a control. The starting material was peripheral blood, obtained 28 days after the second dose of the MenACWY control vaccine. The CDR3 here is CASSLGTGGAYGYTF. CDR3 coding DNA: TGTGCCAGCAGTTTAGGGACAGGGGGCGCGTATGGCTACACCTTC.